This TCR beta chain was documented in a study of blood T cell repertoires in COVID-19. Study overall: There were acute and convalescent COVID-19 samples, and they came from the United States, Italy and Spain.

In the study's own analysis: Reference gene primer amplification gave nucleated cell count estimates. Sequencing used immunoSEQ multiplex PCR; TCRdb keeps in-frame clones, though not all of them. The V and J calls and clone size were taken over from that table, and D and trimming were inferred from the DNA. The data show roughly 290,000 clones, with roughly 85% seen just once and 2.2% held by the top ten. This CDR3 spans 15 amino acids. Trimming shortened V by 3 bases and J by 2 bases, and 13 bases separated the two germline ends. Germline V gene sequence: CDR1 KGHSH, CDR2 LQKENI. Participants' reported clinical history set cohort assignment.

The receptor was isolated from a young man who had recovered from COVID-19. The genes are TRBV18 and TRBJ1-2; D may be TRBD1 (5 bases). The sequenced sample consisted of PBMCs or T cells enriched from blood (not recorded which). The CDR3 region is CASSPSGTSNYGYTF. In DNA form, the CDR3 reads TGTGCCAGCTCACCTTCTGGGACTTCAAACTATGGCTACACCTTC.